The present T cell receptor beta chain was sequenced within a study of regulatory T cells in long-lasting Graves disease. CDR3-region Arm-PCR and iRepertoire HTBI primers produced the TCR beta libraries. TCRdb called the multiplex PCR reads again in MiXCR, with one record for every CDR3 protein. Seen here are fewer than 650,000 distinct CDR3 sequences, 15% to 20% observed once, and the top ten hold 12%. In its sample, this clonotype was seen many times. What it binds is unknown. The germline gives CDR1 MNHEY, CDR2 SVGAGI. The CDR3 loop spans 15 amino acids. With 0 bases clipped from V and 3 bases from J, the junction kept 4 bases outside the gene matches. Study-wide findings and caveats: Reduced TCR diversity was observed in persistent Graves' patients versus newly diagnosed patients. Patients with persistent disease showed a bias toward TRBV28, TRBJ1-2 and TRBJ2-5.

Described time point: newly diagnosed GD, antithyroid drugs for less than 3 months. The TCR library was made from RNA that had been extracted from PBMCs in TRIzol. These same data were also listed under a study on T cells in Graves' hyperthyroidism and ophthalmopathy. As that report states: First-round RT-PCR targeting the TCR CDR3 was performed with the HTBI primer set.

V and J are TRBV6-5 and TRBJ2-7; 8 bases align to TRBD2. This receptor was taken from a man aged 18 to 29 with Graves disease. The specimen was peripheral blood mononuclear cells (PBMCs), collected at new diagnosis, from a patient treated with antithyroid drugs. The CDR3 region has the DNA TGTGCCAGCAGTTACTCGCCTAGCGGGTACTACGAGCAGTACTTC. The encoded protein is CASSYSPSGYYEQYF.